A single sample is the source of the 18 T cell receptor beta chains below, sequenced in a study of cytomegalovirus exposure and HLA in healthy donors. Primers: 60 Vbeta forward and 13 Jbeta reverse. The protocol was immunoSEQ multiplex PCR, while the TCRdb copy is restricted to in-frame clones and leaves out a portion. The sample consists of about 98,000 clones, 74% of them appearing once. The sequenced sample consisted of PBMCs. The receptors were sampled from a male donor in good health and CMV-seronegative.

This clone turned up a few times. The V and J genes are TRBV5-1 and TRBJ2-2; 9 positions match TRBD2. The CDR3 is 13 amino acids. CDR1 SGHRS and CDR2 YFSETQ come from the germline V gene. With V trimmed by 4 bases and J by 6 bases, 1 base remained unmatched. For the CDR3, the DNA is TGCGCCAGCAGCGTAGCGGGGGCCGGGGAGCTGTTTTTT. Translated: CASSVAGAGELFF. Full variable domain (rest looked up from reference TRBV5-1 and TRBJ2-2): KAGVTQTPRYLIKTRGQQVTLSCSPISGHRSVSWYQQTPGQGLQFLFEYFSETQRNKGNFPGRFSGRQFSNSRSEMNVSTLELGDSALYLCASSVAGAGELFFGEGSRLTVL.

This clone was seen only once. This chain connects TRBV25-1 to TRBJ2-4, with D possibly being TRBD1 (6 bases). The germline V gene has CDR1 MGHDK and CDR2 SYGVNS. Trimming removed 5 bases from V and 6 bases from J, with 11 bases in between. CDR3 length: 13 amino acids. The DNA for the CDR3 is TGTGCCAGCAGTCGAGGACAGAGAAACATTCAGTACTTC. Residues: CASSRGQRNIQYF.

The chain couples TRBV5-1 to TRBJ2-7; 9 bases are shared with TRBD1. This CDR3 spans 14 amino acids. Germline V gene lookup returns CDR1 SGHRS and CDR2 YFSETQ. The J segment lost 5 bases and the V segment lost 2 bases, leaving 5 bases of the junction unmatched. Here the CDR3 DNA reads TGCGCCAGCAGCTTACAGGGGGCTATTGACGAGCAGTACTTC. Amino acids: CASSLQGAIDEQYF. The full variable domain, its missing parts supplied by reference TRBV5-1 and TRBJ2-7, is KAGVTQTPRYLIKTRGQQVTLSCSPISGHRSVSWYQQTPGQGLQFLFEYFSETQRNKGNFPGRFSGRQFSNSRSEMNVSTLELGDSALYLCASSLQGAIDEQYFGPGTRLTVT.

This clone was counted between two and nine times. The CDR3 is CASSLILSRSYEQYF. DNA for the CDR3: TGTGCCAGCAGCTTGATCCTATCCCGCTCCTACGAGCAGTACTTC. The chain couples TRBV5-5 to TRBJ2-7; no reliable D call. CDR3 length: 15 residues. The V gene lost 1 base and the J gene lost 0 bases, with 11 bases spanning the gap. Per germline, CDR1 SGHKS and CDR2 YYEKEE (reference sequence).

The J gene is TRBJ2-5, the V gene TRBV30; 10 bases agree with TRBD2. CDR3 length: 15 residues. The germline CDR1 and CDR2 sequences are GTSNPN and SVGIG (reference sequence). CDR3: CAAGGVAVGMETQYF. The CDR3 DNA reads TGTGCAGCGGGAGGGGTTGCCGTGGGTATGGAGACCCAGTACTTC.

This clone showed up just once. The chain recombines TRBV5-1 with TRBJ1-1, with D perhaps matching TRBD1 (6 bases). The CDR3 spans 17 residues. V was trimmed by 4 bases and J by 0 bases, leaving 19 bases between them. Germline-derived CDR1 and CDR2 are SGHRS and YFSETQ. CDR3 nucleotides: TGCGCCAGCAGCCGGAGCGGGGGCGAGACCATGAACACTGAAGCTTTCTTT. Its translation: CASSRSGGETMNTEAFF.

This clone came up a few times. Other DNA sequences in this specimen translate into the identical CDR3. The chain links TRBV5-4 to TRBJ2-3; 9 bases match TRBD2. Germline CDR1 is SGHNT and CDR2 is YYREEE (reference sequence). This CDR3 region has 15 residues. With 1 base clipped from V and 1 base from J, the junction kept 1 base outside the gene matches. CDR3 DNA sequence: TGTGCCAGCAGCTTGAGGACTAGCGGCACAGATACGCAGTATTTT. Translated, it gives CASSLRTSGTDTQYF.

CDR3 amino acids: CASSFRLAESANTGELFF. The CDR3 DNA reads as TGTGCCAGCAGCTTCCGACTAGCGGAAAGTGCGAACACCGGGGAGCTGTTTTTT. V gene TRBV5-6 combines with J gene TRBJ2-2, with 9 bases that match TRBD2. The germline V gene has CDR1 SGHDT and CDR2 YYEEEE. CDR3 length equals 18 residues. J was trimmed by 0 bases and V by 2 bases; bases with no gene match: 8.

The CDR3 region has the DNA TGTGCCAGCAGCTTAGCGGGTGGACAAGAGACCCAGTACTTC. It yields the protein CASSLAGGQETQYF. J is TRBJ2-5 and V is TRBV5-4; D might be TRBD2 (6 bases). Germline-derived CDR1 and CDR2 are SGHNT and YYREEE (reference sequence). The length of the CDR3 is 14 residues. Trimming took off 2 bases at V and 2 bases at J, with 10 bases between the two ends.

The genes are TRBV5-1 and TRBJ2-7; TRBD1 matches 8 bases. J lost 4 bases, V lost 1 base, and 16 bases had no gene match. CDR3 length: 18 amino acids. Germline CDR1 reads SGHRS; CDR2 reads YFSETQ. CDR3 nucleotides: TGCGCCAGCAGCTTGAACAGATTCCCCGGGACAGGAGGATACGAGCAGTACTTC. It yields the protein CASSLNRFPGTGGYEQYF.

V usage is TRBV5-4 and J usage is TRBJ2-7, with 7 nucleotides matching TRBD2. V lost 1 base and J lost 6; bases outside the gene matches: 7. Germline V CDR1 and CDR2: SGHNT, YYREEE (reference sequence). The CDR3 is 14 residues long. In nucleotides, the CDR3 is TGTGCCAGCAGCTTGACGCGGGAGTTCTCCGAGCAGTACTTC. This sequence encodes CASSLTREFSEQYF. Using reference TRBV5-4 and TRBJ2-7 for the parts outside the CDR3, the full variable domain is ETGVTQSPTHLIKTRGQQVTLRCSSQSGHNTVSWYQQALGQGPQFIFQYYREEENGRGNFPPRFSGLQFPNYSSELNVNALELDDSALYLCASSLTREFSEQYFGPGTRLTVT.

The CDR3 nucleotides read TGTGCCAGCAGTTACGGGGGGGGCAATCAGCCCCAGCATTTT. This codes for CASSYGGGNQPQHF. The chain has TRBV6-6 and TRBJ1-5, with D perhaps matching TRBD1 (5 bases). This CDR3 contains 14 residues. The V end lost 2 bases, the J end lost 2 bases, and 7 bases lay between the germline ends. Germline-derived CDR1 and CDR2 are MNHNY and SVGAGI (reference sequence).

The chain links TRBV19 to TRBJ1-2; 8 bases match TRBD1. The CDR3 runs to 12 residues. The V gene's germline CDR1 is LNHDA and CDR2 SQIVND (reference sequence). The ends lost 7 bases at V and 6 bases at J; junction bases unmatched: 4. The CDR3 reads CASKAGGDGYTF. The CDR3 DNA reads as TGTGCCAGTAAGGCAGGGGGCGATGGCTACACCTTC. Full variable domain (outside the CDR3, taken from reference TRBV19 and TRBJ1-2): DGGITQSPKYLFRKEGQNVTLSCEQNLNHDAMYWYRQDPGQGLRLIYYSQIVNDFQKGDIAEGYSVSREKKESFPLTVTSAQKNPTAFYLCASKAGGDGYTFGSGTRLTVV.

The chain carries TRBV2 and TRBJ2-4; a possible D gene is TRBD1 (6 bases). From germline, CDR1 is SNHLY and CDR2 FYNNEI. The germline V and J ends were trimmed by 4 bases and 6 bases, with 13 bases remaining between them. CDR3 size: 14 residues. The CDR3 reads CASSAQGSGNIQYF. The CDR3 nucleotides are TGTGCCAGCAGTGCCCAGGGGTCTGGAAACATTCAGTACTTC.

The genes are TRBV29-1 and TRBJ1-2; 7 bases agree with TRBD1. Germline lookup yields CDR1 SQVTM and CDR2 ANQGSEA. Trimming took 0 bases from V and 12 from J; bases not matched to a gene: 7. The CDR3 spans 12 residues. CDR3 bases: TGCAGCGTTGAAGAAACGGGACAGTTAAACACCTTC. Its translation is CSVEETGQLNTF.

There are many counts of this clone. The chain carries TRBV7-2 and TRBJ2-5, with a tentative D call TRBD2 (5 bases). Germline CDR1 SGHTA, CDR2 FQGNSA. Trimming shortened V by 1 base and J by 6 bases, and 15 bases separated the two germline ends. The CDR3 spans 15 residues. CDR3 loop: CASSLGSAAGKTQYF. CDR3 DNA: TGTGCCAGCAGCTTAGGTTCTGCGGCCGGGAAGACCCAGTACTTC.

The CDR3, as DNA: TGTGCCAGCAGACCGACAGCTAACTATGGCTACACCTTC. Translating it yields CASRPTANYGYTF. The rearrangement links TRBV27 to TRBJ1-2; D is possibly TRBD1 (5 bases). Germline V gene lookup returns CDR1 MNHEY and CDR2 SMNVEV (reference sequence). The V end was cut by 6 bases, the J end by 0 bases, with 8 bases between. The CDR3 is 13 amino acids.

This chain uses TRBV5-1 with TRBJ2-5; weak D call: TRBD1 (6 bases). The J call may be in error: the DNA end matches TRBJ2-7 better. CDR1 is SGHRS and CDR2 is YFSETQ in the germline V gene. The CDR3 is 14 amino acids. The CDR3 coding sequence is TGCGCCAGCAGCACCGGGACACGGAACTACGAGCAGTACTTC. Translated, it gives CASSTGTRNYEQYF.